This T cell receptor (beta chain) was identified in a study of cytomegalovirus exposure and HLA in healthy donors. It was with 60 Vbeta and 13 Jbeta primers that the PCR ran. Clones were sequenced by immunoSEQ multiplex PCR, and TCRdb holds only the in-frame ones, with some missing. The sample has about 110,000 clones, roughly 73% seen once; the top ten hold about 2.3%. Germline V gene lookup returns CDR1 KGHSH and CDR2 LQKENI. Trimming pared 6 bases from V and 2 bases from J, leaving 11 bases between. The CDR3 runs to 13 residues. This clone came up a few times. The sequencing sample was made of PBMCs. The V call is TRBV18, the J call TRBJ2-7, with D tentatively TRBD1 (7 bases). This receptor was obtained from a man between 35 and 55 years old in good health and CMV-seronegative. CDR3 sequence reads: CASSPGGTYEQYF. CDR3 in DNA: TGTGCCAGCTCGCCAGGGGGGACCTACGAGCAGTACTTC.